This T cell receptor (beta chain) came from a study of vaccination effects on CD4 cells after COVID-19 (dated by TCRdb to the early 2020s). Looking at the study overall: In the ViraFEST assay, PBMC were stimulated with viral peptide pools, and TCR sequencing was then used to find antigen-specific CD4+ T cell clonotypes based on their expansion. Post-vaccine samples across the study were collected a median of 72 days after the second dose, with a range of 14 to 241. Approximately 2.1 million PBMC per well were cultured in IMDM with about 4.6% human AB serum, around 9.1 IU/ml IL-2 and gentamicin, plus 10 ug/ml peptides. SARS-CoV-2 spike-specific CD4+ TCR repertoires from before and after mRNA vaccination were compared in COVID-19 convalescent patients and in infection-naive vaccine recipients. Altogether, around 9 COVID-19 convalescent patients and a handful of SARS-CoV-2-naive healthy vaccine recipients made up the full study. Cultures from other donors in the study were sequenced with the Oncomine TCR Beta short-read assay on an Illumina iSeq 100.

From the cysteine up to the phenylalanine, the CDR3 has a length of 12 residues. The CDR3 DNA has 36 bases and is translated from base 1. V and J lose 0 bases and 3 bases, and a span of 2 bases separates them. From the germline V gene, CDR1 is MNHNS and CDR2 is SASEGT. Overall study outcomes, separate from this receptor: Only a small number of convalescent patients were included, and no early post-infection timepoints were available, which limited the study. At late post-vaccination timepoints, both infection-induced and vaccine-induced clones showed marked clonal contraction, consistent with waning T cell responses. In healthy vaccine recipients, vaccine-induced clones were almost all SARS-CoV-2 mono-reactive, with only 1 of 255 being cross-reactive with common cold coronaviruses.

After around ten days of culture, CD4+ T cells were isolated with the EasySep CD4+ T cell isolation kit. Participants received two doses of either the BNT162b2 or the mRNA-1273 mRNA SARS-CoV-2 vaccine. Healthy vaccine recipients had no prior SARS-CoV-2 infection, confirmed by negative nucleocapsid antibodies before and after vaccination. Half of the culture medium was replaced with fresh IL-2-containing medium on days 3 and 7. Unless otherwise noted, each peptide stimulation condition was cultured in triplicate wells. PBMC were separated from whole blood using Ficoll-Paque Plus gradient centrifugation and were then either cryopreserved at -140C or used fresh. The QIAamp micro DNA kit was used to extract genomic DNA from the cultured CD4+ T cells. Libraries were constructed by the immunoSEQ multiplex PCR assay. DNA from the cultured and isolated CD4+ T cells underwent TCR beta CDR3 sequencing. Processing in the source paper ran as follows. Non-productive TCR sequences were removed, reads were trimmed to the CDR3 region, and CDR3s of at least 7 amino acids were retained. Antigen-specific clonotypes were identified using the MANAFEST web app by comparison of expansion in peptide wells against reference cultures. To be called positive, a clone needed expansion at FDR<0.05 compared with the reference and with all other wells, an odds ratio greater than 5, and a frequency greater than 0.1% in two replicate wells. Cross-reactive clonotypes were defined as significantly expanded in SARS-CoV-2 spike wells and in at least one common cold coronavirus spike condition. Levenshtein distance calculated with the stringdist R package was used to assess CDR3 similarity, and unrooted trees were constructed with ape in R 3.6.1. TCRdb obtained this table from immuneACCESS and retained in-frame rearrangements with V and J assigned. These tables miss some clones; where compared with another copy, unresolved V genes account for less than half of the shortfall, and the remainder is unexplained. D and trimming come from the DNA, and the V and J calls and clone size come from that table. The sample table records 45,000 to 65,000 clones; approximately 72% of these occur just once. In total, the top ten clones hold 4.3% of the sample.

On this clone itself: The target of this receptor is not known. Per-base qualities were not stored, and no clone one base away is much larger.

The sequence was collected from a human donor who received a COVID-19 vaccine. Rearrangement joined TRBV6-1 to TRBJ1-1, with no confidently assigned D gene. Source: CD4+ T cells from PBMCs cultured without peptide, taken after COVID-19 vaccination. The DNA sequence reads TGTGCCAGCAGTGAAGCACACACTGAAGCTTTCTTT. Its protein reads: CASSEAHTEAFF.